This T cell receptor (beta chain) stems from a study of T-cell reconstitution after alpha-beta-depleted transplantation in children (dated by TCRdb to the mid-2010s). For the wider study: Using TCR repertoire profiling, the study quantitatively followed how T-cell immune reconstitution unfolded in children after TCRalphabeta/CD19-depleted allogeneic hematopoietic cell transplantation.

The library was prepared using PCR. Sequenced using an Illumina HiSeq 2500. Molecular barcoding was employed in the preparation of TCR libraries, with unique molecular identifiers being used to normalize TCRbeta repertoire quantification. Using fastp at Q25 and MiXCR, TCRdb reprocessed the public reads and kept productive beta chains. Rows matching on CDR3 protein sequence are summarized as one entry with the most common DNA and genes. This sample has 98,000 or so distinct CDR3 sequences in its table, and roughly a quarter of those were observed once. Over 20% of the sample is held by the ten biggest clonotypes. The sample's treatment or condition label, decoded: allogeneic hematopoietic cell transplantation with graft depleted of TCRalphabeta T cells and CD19 B cells. TCRalphabeta/CD19-depleted allogeneic hematopoietic cell grafts were given to the transplant recipients, all of whom were children.

Results and caveats for the whole study, not just this receptor: Over the following months the frequencies of hyperexpanded clones went down, and after one year T-cell counts and TCRbeta diversity were mostly credited to newly produced T cells. The apparently early alphabetaT-cell count recovery about two months after transplant was reportedly dependent on only several hundred rapidly expanded clones derived from non-depleted graft cells. In some patients, the high TCRbeta diversity seen at day 60 was put down to recipient T cells and intrathymic progenitors that had survived conditioning.

The CDR3, from cysteine to phenylalanine, totals 15 residues. Only the CDR3 DNA stays, 45 bases, in frame from base 1. The germline V gene supplies CDR1 MNHEY and CDR2 SVGAGI. V is cut back by 2 bases and J by 4 bases, with 5 bases in the junction unmatched. This clonotype was seen at least ten times. There is no known antigen for this receptor. Base-call qualities are not available, and no considerably larger clone is one nucleotide away. The starting material was PBMCs, obtained before TCRalphabeta/CD19-depleted stem cell transplant. The sequence derives from a boy aged 2 to 10 with acute lymphoblastic leukemia, due to receive a stem cell transplant. The chain joins TRBV6-5 to TRBJ2-7, and TRBD2 matches 10 of the central bases. The nucleotide sequence reads as follows: TGTGCCAGCAGTTACAAACTAGCGGGAAATTACGAGCAGTACTTC. This gives the protein CASSYKLAGNYEQYF.